Following are 4 T cell receptor beta chains from one sample sequenced in a study of PD-1 blockade in classical Hodgkin lymphoma. Method: immunoSEQ multiplex PCR; TCRdb's copy keeps in-frame clones and lacks some. The sample lists about 85,000 clones, about 93% seen once, with approximately 2.6% in the top ten. Relapses following autologous stem cell transplantation were seen in all patients, with brentuximab vedotin exposure varying. The sample here was peripheral blood mononuclear cells (PBMCs), taken before the second cycle of nivolumab. The source is a human donor with classical Hodgkin lymphoma.

The V gene is TRBV10-1, the J gene TRBJ1-1; D is uncertain. CDR1 is WNHNN, CDR2 SYGVQD, per germline (reference sequence). CDR3 length: 15 amino acids. With 0 bases removed from V and 5 bases from J, the gap between germline ends came to 13 bases. In DNA, the CDR3 is TGCGCCAGCAGTGAGTCGTTAGGTCCCGGGACTGAAGCTTTCTTT. Residues: CASSESLGPGTEAFF.

This clone was observed a few times. V gene TRBV29-1 combines with J gene TRBJ1-1; D is unclear. Germline loops: CDR1 SQVTM, CDR2 ANQGSEA. The CDR3 covers 13 residues. With 6 bases removed from V and 0 bases from J, the gap between germline ends came to 11 bases. CDR3 in amino acids: CSVAKNLNTEAFF. The CDR3 DNA sequence: TGCAGCGTCGCAAAAAACCTGAACACTGAAGCTTTCTTT.

The CDR3 is CASRPSSGTGLYGYTF. For the CDR3, the DNA is TGTGCCAGCAGGCCCTCCTCCGGGACAGGCCTCTATGGCTACACCTTC. The V gene is TRBV14, the J gene TRBJ1-2; TRBD1 aligns across 8 bases. Germline V CDR1 and CDR2: SGHDN, FVKESK. CDR3 length equals 16 residues. The V segment lost 6 bases and the J segment 4 bases; nucleotides outside the gene matches: 13. Supplemented by reference TRBV14 and TRBJ1-2, the full variable domain reads EAGVTQFPSHSVIEKGQTVTLRCDPISGHDNLYWYRRVMGKEIKFLLHFVKESKQDESGMPNNRFLAERTGGTYSTLKVQPAELEDSGVYFCASRPSSGTGLYGYTFGSGTRLTVV.

The V gene is TRBV20-1, the J gene TRBJ1-1, with D hard to call. Trimming pared 3 bases from V and 4 bases from J, leaving 6 bases between. The germline V gene has CDR1 DFQATT and CDR2 SNEGSKA (reference sequence). The CDR3 runs to 11 residues. This chain's CDR3 is CSARMGTEAFF. The DNA of the CDR3 is TGCAGTGCTAGGATGGGCACTGAAGCTTTCTTT.